What follows are 17 T cell receptor beta chains derived from one specimen sequenced in a study of cytomegalovirus exposure and HLA in healthy donors. Primers: 60 Vbeta forward and 13 Jbeta reverse. This table comes from immunoSEQ multiplex PCR, and its TCRdb copy is limited to in-frame clones, with some not included. The table has about 130,000 clones, 80% to 90% seen once. What was sequenced was PBMCs. The receptor source for this set is a woman aged 25 to 45 in good health and CMV-seronegative.

The chain has TRBV7-9 and TRBJ1-1; TRBD1 is a possible D gene (6 bases). V was pared by 7 bases and J by 3 bases, with 15 bases between. This CDR3 spans 14 amino acids. CDR1 is SEHNR and CDR2 is FQNEAQ in the germline V gene (reference sequence). CDR3 loop: CASTLGGLYTEAFF. CDR3 nucleotide sequence: TGTGCCAGCACCTTGGGGGGGCTTTACACTGAAGCTTTCTTT.

The V and J genes are TRBV28 and TRBJ1-1, with a possible D match to TRBD1 (5 bases). Germline loops: CDR1 MDHEN, CDR2 SYDVKM. This CDR3 region has 14 residues. DNA of the CDR3: TGTGCTTCTCTCCCCGGGGGTTCCCACACTGAAGCTTTCTTT. Protein product: CASLPGGSHTEAFF. The full variable domain, rest sourced from reference TRBV28 and TRBJ1-1, is DVKVTQSSRYLVKRTGEKVFLECVQDMDHENMFWYRQDPGLGLRLIYFSYDVKMKEKGDIPEGYSVSREKKERFSLILESASTNQTSMYLCASLPGGSHTEAFFGQGTRLTVV.

This chain uses TRBV4-1 with TRBJ2-3, with 8 positions matching TRBD2. This CDR3 contains 16 residues. V lost 4 bases to trimming and J lost 2 bases; unmatched junction nucleotides: 8. Germline V gives CDR1 MGHRA, CDR2 YSYEKL. CDR3 amino acids: CASSRMTSASTDTQYF. DNA for the CDR3: TGCGCCAGCAGCCGGATGACTAGCGCATCCACAGATACGCAGTATTTT.

There are a few counts of this clone. In the same sample, other DNA sequences code for this CDR3. The genes are TRBV5-6 and TRBJ1-5, with no clear D. Per germline, CDR1 SGHDT and CDR2 YYEEEE. Trimming stripped 2 bases from V and 5 bases from J, with 5 bases between. This CDR3 region has 12 residues. The DNA of the CDR3 is TGTGCCAGCAGCTTCCTCGATCAGCCCCAGCATTTT. It specifies CASSFLDQPQHF.

The rearrangement uses TRBV7-2 and TRBJ2-1, with D possibly TRBD2 on 6 matching bases. Germline lookup yields CDR1 SGHTA and CDR2 FQGNSA. V was trimmed by 5 bases and J by 5 bases, leaving 16 bases between them. This CDR3 has 15 residues. CDR3 region: CASSRPAGRDNEQFF. The DNA for the CDR3 is TGTGCCAGCAGCCGGCCGGCGGGACGGGACAATGAGCAGTTCTTC.

The chain is built from TRBV7-2 and TRBJ2-4, with D perhaps TRBD2 (8 bases). Germline loops: CDR1 SGHTA, CDR2 FQGNSA. This CDR3 is built from 16 residues. V was pared by 4 bases and J by 5 bases, with 18 bases between. This CDR3 is CASSSRGGQGENIQYF. The CDR3, as DNA: TGTGCCAGCAGCTCTCGGGGGGGTCAGGGGGAAAACATTCAGTACTTC.

The J gene is TRBJ1-1, the V gene TRBV7-9; D is undetermined. The V and J ends lost 1 base and 4 bases respectively, with 16 bases between them. The CDR3 runs 16 residues. The germline gives CDR1 SEHNR, CDR2 FQNEAQ (reference sequence). As DNA, the CDR3 is TGTGCCAGCAGCTTAGGATGGGAGGGCGGACTCACTGAAGCTTTCTTT. Translating gives CASSLGWEGGLTEAFF.

The V gene is TRBV4-1, the J gene TRBJ1-2; no reliable D call. The CDR3 totals 18 residues. The germline V gene encodes CDR1 MGHRA and CDR2 YSYEKL. Trimming took off 4 bases at V and 2 bases at J, with 23 bases between the two ends. The CDR3 sequence is CASSPVYSDLGSNYGYTF. The CDR3 DNA reads TGCGCCAGCAGCCCTGTTTACAGTGATCTCGGATCGAACTATGGCTACACCTTC.

This chain uses TRBV4-2 with TRBJ1-1, with TRBD1 matching over 9 bases. The CDR3 is 16 residues long. The V segment lost 0 bases and the J segment 10 bases; nucleotides outside the gene matches: 12. In germline, CDR1 is LGHNA, CDR2 YNFKEQ. This CDR3 reads CASSQEGYSGQGTAFF. The CDR3 bases are TGTGCCAGCAGCCAAGAAGGATATTCGGGACAGGGAACAGCTTTCTTT.

V and J are TRBV28 and TRBJ2-1; 13 bases are a match to TRBD2. Germline assignment: CDR1 MDHEN and CDR2 SYDVKM. The junction had 6 bases not matched to a gene; V was cut back by 7 bases and J by 6 bases. The length of the CDR3 is 15 residues. The CDR3 here is CASTLGLAGSNEQFF. DNA for the CDR3: TGTGCCAGCACCCTGGGACTAGCGGGATCCAATGAGCAGTTCTTC.

The chain uses TRBV6-4 and TRBJ2-7, with D unclear. This CDR3 is 16 amino acids long. Deletions cut 0 bases from V and 4 bases from J, with 16 bases between. CDR1 is MRHNA, CDR2 SNTAGT, per germline. This CDR3 reads CASSDSKRCLKYEQYF. The CDR3 DNA sequence: TGTGCCAGCAGTGACTCGAAGAGATGCCTCAAGTACGAGCAGTACTTC.

V is TRBV9 and J is TRBJ1-4; 10 bases agree with TRBD1. This CDR3 has 15 amino acids. V trimming: 3 bases; J trimming: 10 bases; junction bases outside the gene matches: 9. Germline CDR1 SGDLS, CDR2 YYNGEE. CDR3 coding DNA: TGTGCCAGCAGCGCCTCTGGGGACAGGGGTGCAAAACTGTTTTTT. It translates to CASSASGDRGAKLFF.

The chain couples TRBV19 to TRBJ1-5; 8 bases map to TRBD1. CDR3 size: 15 residues. The junction had 10 bases not matched to a gene; V was cut back by 5 bases and J by 7 bases. Germline V gene sequence: CDR1 LNHDA, CDR2 SQIVND (reference sequence). The CDR3 DNA reads as TGTGCCAGTAGTCCGAGAGGACAGGGTCCCCAGCCCCAGCATTTT. Translation: CASSPRGQGPQPQHF.

V and J are TRBV7-2 and TRBJ2-7, with 12 bases fitting TRBD2. CDR3 length equals 15 residues. The J segment lost 6 bases and the V segment lost 1 base, leaving 4 bases of the junction unmatched. Germline-derived CDR1 and CDR2 are SGHTA and FQGNSA. The CDR3 region is CASSLVSSGGGEQYF. The CDR3 coding sequence is TGTGCCAGCAGCTTAGTTTCTAGCGGGGGGGGCGAGCAGTACTTC.

V is TRBV10-3 and J is TRBJ1-2; 11 nucleotides match TRBD1. Germline V gives CDR1 ENHRY, CDR2 SYGVKD. The ends lost 4 bases at V and 7 bases at J; junction bases unmatched: 2. CDR3 size: 13 residues. This chain's CDR3 is CAISGTGGTGYTF. In DNA, the CDR3 is TGTGCCATCAGTGGGACAGGGGGCACTGGCTACACCTTC.

This clone appeared a single time. The chain carries TRBV29-1 and TRBJ2-7; tentative D call: TRBD2 (5 bases). Trimming removed 3 bases at V and 2 bases at J, with 14 bases between. The length of the CDR3 is 14 residues. Germline V lookup: CDR1 SQVTM, CDR2 ANQGSEA. CDR3 DNA sequence: TGCAGCGTTGATGAGGGATCGGGGACCTACGAGCAGTACTTC. Encoded protein: CSVDEGSGTYEQYF.

This chain links TRBV30 with TRBJ1-1; 8 nucleotides agree with TRBD1. J was trimmed by 5 bases and V by 4 bases; bases with no gene match: 12. CDR1 is GTSNPN, CDR2 SVGIG, per germline (reference sequence). CDR3 length equals 15 residues. CDR3 in DNA: TGTGCCTGGACCCCTCAGGGGGCCTATGGGACTGAAGCTTTCTTT. This sequence encodes CAWTPQGAYGTEAFF.